One sample yielded the 21 T cell receptor beta chains listed below, sequenced in a study of blood T cell repertoires in COVID-19. Only in-frame clones appear in the TCRdb table, and some are missing; sequencing was by immunoSEQ multiplex PCR. The table lists fewer than 300,000 clones, about 86% of them singletons. The sample comprised peripheral blood. These receptors originate from a woman aged 30 to 39 with COVID-19, enrolled during active disease.

This clone was found once. The chain joins TRBV5-4 to TRBJ2-3; perhaps TRBD2 as D (6 bases). Germline V gives CDR1 SGHNT, CDR2 YYREEE (reference sequence). V lost 2 bases and J lost 2, with 24 bases in between. CDR3 length equals 19 residues. Written as DNA, the CDR3 is TGTGCCAGCAGCTTTATGCCCTTCCGGGCGGGGCCCTACACAGATACGCAGTATTTT. It codes for CASSFMPFRAGPYTDTQYF.

The V call is TRBV14, the J call TRBJ2-7; 7 bases are a match to TRBD2. J gave up 3 bases and V 4 bases, and 6 bases lay outside the gene matches. This CDR3 contains 14 residues. CDR1 and CDR2 from the germline V gene are SGHDN and FVKESK. The chain's CDR3 is CASSPPGGYYEQYF. Here the CDR3 DNA reads TGTGCCAGCAGCCCCCCGGGGGGTTACTACGAGCAGTACTTC. Based on the CDR3 plus reference TRBV14 and TRBJ2-7, the full variable domain is EAGVTQFPSHSVIEKGQTVTLRCDPISGHDNLYWYRRVMGKEIKFLLHFVKESKQDESGMPNNRFLAERTGGTYSTLKVQPAELEDSGVYFCASSPPGGYYEQYFGPGTRLTVT.

This clone was recorded a few times. This chain links TRBV28 with TRBJ1-1; a weak D match, TRBD1 (6 bases). Trimming pared 6 bases from V and 10 bases from J, leaving 18 bases between. Per germline, CDR1 MDHEN and CDR2 SYDVKM. This CDR3 has 13 amino acids. The CDR3, as DNA: TGTGCCAGCAGCCCCCCGCAGGGGCGAGTAGCTTTCTTT. It yields the protein CASSPPQGRVAFF.

The chain combines TRBV10-1 with TRBJ2-3; no clear D gene. In germline, CDR1 is WNHNN, CDR2 SYGVQD (reference sequence). V was shortened by 3 bases and J by 0 bases, with 10 bases between the two germline ends. The CDR3 totals 15 residues. In nucleotides, the CDR3 is TGCGCCAGCAGTGAAGGCCAGCGCAGCACAGATACGCAGTATTTT. Translating it yields CASSEGQRSTDTQYF.

This chain uses TRBV29-1 with TRBJ2-3; D is perhaps TRBD2 (6 bases). This CDR3 comprises 13 residues. Germline CDR1 and CDR2: SQVTM and ANQGSEA. V was cut by 4 bases and J by 3 bases, with 11 bases left in between. CDR3 sequence reads: CSVGGTLTDTQYF. Written as DNA, the CDR3 is TGCAGCGTTGGTGGGACTCTTACAGATACGCAGTATTTT.

The genes are TRBV7-9 and TRBJ1-3; perhaps TRBD1 as D (6 bases). V lost 8 bases and J lost 2, with 22 bases in between. Germline loops: CDR1 SEHNR, CDR2 FQNEAQ (reference sequence). The CDR3 has 17 amino acids. The CDR3 region has the DNA TGTGCCAGCGAGACCCGCCGGGACAAGACTCCTGGAAACACCATATATTTT. This sequence encodes CASETRRDKTPGNTIYF.

The chain links TRBV9 to TRBJ2-7; D perhaps matches TRBD2 (7 bases). V lost 4 bases, J lost 6 bases, and 14 bases lay in between. The CDR3 has 13 amino acids. Germline CDR1 and CDR2: SGDLS and YYNGEE. CDR3 coding DNA: TGTGCCAGCAGCCCTAGGGGGGGAGGCGAGCAGTACTTC. Its protein product is CASSPRGGGEQYF.

V and J are TRBV5-4 and TRBJ1-6, with D hard to call. Trimming stripped 4 bases from V and 7 bases from J, with 9 bases between. The CDR3 loop spans 13 amino acids. The germline V gene has CDR1 SGHNT and CDR2 YYREEE (reference sequence). CDR3 sequence: CASSPRLNSPLHF. In DNA form, the CDR3 reads TGTGCCAGCAGCCCCCGTCTCAATTCACCCCTCCACTTT.

The chain employs TRBV7-9 and TRBJ2-7; D is unclear. The germline CDR1 and CDR2 sequences are SEHNR and FQNEAQ (reference sequence). This CDR3 contains 13 residues. Trimming took off 0 bases at V and 3 bases at J, with 6 bases between the two ends. The CDR3 loop is CASSLALDYEQYF. The CDR3 DNA reads TGTGCCAGCAGCTTAGCGCTAGACTACGAGCAGTACTTC.

The chain couples TRBV6-6 to TRBJ2-1; D unclear. The CDR3 sequence is 11 residues long. The germline V and J ends were trimmed by 2 bases and 6 bases, with 2 bases remaining between them. Germline V gene data show CDR1 as MNHNY and CDR2 as SVGAGI (reference sequence). The CDR3 coding sequence is TGTGCCAGCAGTTACCGCAATGAGCAGTTCTTC. Translation: CASSYRNEQFF.

As regards this clone: Other DNA sequences in the sample encode the same CDR3. V and J are TRBV27 and TRBJ1-2, with D tentatively TRBD1 (5 bases). Trimming removed 2 bases from V and 8 bases from J, with 9 bases in between. CDR1 and CDR2 (germline): MNHEY, SMNVEV (reference sequence). The CDR3 has 12 amino acids. The DNA for the CDR3 is TGTGCCAGCAGTTTAGGGGGGGACGGCTACACCTTC. Protein: CASSLGGDGYTF.

The chain recombines TRBV19 with TRBJ1-4; 9 bases agree with TRBD1. J gave up 3 bases and V 6 bases, and 8 bases lay outside the gene matches. The CDR3 runs to 16 residues. The germline gives CDR1 LNHDA, CDR2 SQIVND (reference sequence). CDR3 bases: TGTGCCAGTAGACAGGGGGCGCTTCGGGCTAATGAAAAACTGTTTTTT. Its protein product is CASRQGALRANEKLFF.

The V call is TRBV4-1, the J call TRBJ2-5; 9 positions match TRBD1. The germline V gene has CDR1 MGHRA and CDR2 YSYEKL. The CDR3 has 16 amino acids. V was pared by 1 base and J by 2 bases, with 5 bases of the junction left unmatched. CDR3 sequence reads: CASSQGAGTGQETQYF. The CDR3 DNA is TGCGCCAGCAGCCAAGGGGCCGGGACAGGGCAAGAGACCCAGTACTTC.

The chain employs TRBV27 and TRBJ2-3; no clear D. CDR3 length: 16 residues. With 3 bases removed from V and 0 bases from J, the gap between germline ends came to 13 bases. Germline CDR1 and CDR2: MNHEY and SMNVEV (reference sequence). The CDR3 sequence: CASSFFYHGSTDTQYF. The CDR3 DNA sequence: TGTGCCAGCAGTTTCTTTTACCACGGTAGCACAGATACGCAGTATTTT.

The J gene is TRBJ1-5, the V gene TRBV5-5; a weak D match, TRBD1 (5 bases). The CDR3 sequence is 14 residues long. The germline V gene encodes CDR1 SGHKS and CDR2 YYEKEE (reference sequence). With 1 base removed from V and 1 base from J, the gap between germline ends came to 6 bases. CDR3 DNA: TGTGCCAGCAGCTTGTCAGGGAGCAATCAGCCCCAGCATTTT. This gives the protein CASSLSGSNQPQHF.

The V and J genes are TRBV5-1 and TRBJ2-2, with D possibly being TRBD2 (6 bases). V was trimmed by 4 bases and J by 1 base, leaving 14 bases between them. CDR1 is SGHRS, CDR2 YFSETQ, per germline. The CDR3 contains 16 residues. CDR3 nucleotide sequence: TGCGCCAGCAGCCCGGTCGCGGGGTGGAACACCGGGGAGCTGTTTTTT. It translates to CASSPVAGWNTGELFF.

Only one count was recorded for this clone. The CDR3 here is CASSQDRRGFTGELFF. The CDR3, as DNA: TGTGCCAGCAGCCAAGATAGGCGGGGGTTCACCGGGGAGCTGTTTTTT. The genes are TRBV4-2 and TRBJ2-2; TRBD2 matches 7 bases. The CDR3 loop spans 16 amino acids. V lost 0 bases, J lost 4 bases, and 5 bases stayed unmatched. Germline V gene sequence: CDR1 LGHNA, CDR2 YNFKEQ.

This chain connects TRBV11-2 to TRBJ2-7, with D perhaps TRBD1 (7 bases). The length of the CDR3 is 15 residues. Germline-derived CDR1 and CDR2 are SGHAT and FQNNGV. V lost 1 base and J 3 bases, leaving 13 bases between the germline ends. The CDR3 nucleotides read TGTGCCAGCAGCTTAGGGTCAGGGGGGTTCTACGAGCAGTACTTC. This gives the protein CASSLGSGGFYEQYF.

The rearrangement uses TRBV5-1 and TRBJ1-1; TRBD1 agrees at 8 bases. This CDR3 comprises 17 residues. Per germline, CDR1 SGHRS and CDR2 YFSETQ. Germline trimming cut 4 bases from V and 4 bases from J; bases unmatched to any gene: 15. The CDR3 here is CASSTGTGRPGTTEAFF. CDR3 DNA sequence: TGCGCCAGCAGCACCGGGACAGGACGACCGGGGACCACTGAAGCTTTCTTT.

This clone was counted once. The V gene is TRBV10-2, the J gene TRBJ1-2; 7 bases agree with TRBD1. CDR3 size: 15 residues. V shed 6 bases and J 0 bases; nucleotides not matched to a gene: 7. CDR1 and CDR2 from the germline V gene are WSHSY and SAAADI. CDR3 loop: CASSLYRGPNYGYTF. The CDR3 region has the DNA TGCGCCAGCAGCCTGTACAGGGGTCCTAACTATGGCTACACCTTC.

This chain uses TRBV27 with TRBJ1-5; TRBD1 aligns across 7 bases. With V trimmed by 4 bases and J by 5 bases, 8 bases remained unmatched. Looked up from germline, CDR1 is MNHEY and CDR2 is SMNVEV (reference sequence). The CDR3 covers 15 residues. The CDR3 region has the DNA TGTGCCAGCAGTTCCGGGACAGATCCGGATCAGCCCCAGCATTTT. Its translation: CASSSGTDPDQPQHF.